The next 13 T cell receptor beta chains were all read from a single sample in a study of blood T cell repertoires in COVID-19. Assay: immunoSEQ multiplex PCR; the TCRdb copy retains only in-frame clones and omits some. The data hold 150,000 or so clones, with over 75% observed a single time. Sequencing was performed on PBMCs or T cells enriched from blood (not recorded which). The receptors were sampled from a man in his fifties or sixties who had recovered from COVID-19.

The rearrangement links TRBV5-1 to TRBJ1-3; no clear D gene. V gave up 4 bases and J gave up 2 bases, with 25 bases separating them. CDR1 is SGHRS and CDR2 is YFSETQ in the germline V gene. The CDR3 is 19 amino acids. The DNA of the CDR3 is TGCGCCAGCAGCCCGAAACACCCCGGTGGGTTGGGCGCTGGAAACACCATATATTTT. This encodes CASSPKHPGGLGAGNTIYF.

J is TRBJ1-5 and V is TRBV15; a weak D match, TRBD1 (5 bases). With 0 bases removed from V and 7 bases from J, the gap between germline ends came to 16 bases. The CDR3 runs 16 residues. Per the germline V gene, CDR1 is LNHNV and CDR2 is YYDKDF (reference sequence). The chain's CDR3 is CATSRDHGAGKQPQHF. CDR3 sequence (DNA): TGTGCCACCAGCAGAGATCATGGGGCAGGGAAGCAGCCCCAGCATTTT.

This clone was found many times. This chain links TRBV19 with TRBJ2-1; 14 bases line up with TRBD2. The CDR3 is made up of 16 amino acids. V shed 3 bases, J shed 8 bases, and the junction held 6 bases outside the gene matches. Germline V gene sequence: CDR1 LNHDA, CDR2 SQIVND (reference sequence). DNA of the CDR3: TGTGCCAGTAGTATCAGTCTGGGACTAGCGGGGGATGAGCAGTTCTTC. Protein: CASSISLGLAGDEQFF.

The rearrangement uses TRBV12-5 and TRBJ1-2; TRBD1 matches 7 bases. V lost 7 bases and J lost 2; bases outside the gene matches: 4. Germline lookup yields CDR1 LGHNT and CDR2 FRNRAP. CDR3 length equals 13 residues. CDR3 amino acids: CASASGQNYGYTF. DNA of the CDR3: TGTGCTAGTGCCTCGGGACAGAACTATGGCTACACCTTC.

This chain's CDR3 is CASRKLAGTSGEYNEQFF. The CDR3 coding sequence is TGTGCCAGCAGAAAGTTGGCCGGGACTAGCGGGGAATACAATGAGCAGTTCTTC. The V gene is TRBV7-6, the J gene TRBJ2-1; 13 bases map to TRBD2. Trimming removed 6 bases from V and 4 bases from J; junction bases left unmatched: 12. The CDR3 covers 18 residues. Germline loops: CDR1 SGHVS, CDR2 FNYEAQ.

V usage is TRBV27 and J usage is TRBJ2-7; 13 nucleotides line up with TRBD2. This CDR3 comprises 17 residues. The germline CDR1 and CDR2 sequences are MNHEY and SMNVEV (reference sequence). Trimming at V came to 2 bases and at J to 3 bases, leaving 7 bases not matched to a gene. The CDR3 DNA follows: TGTGCCAGCAGTTTAAGACTAGCGGGAGGACAGAGCTACGAGCAGTACTTC. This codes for CASSLRLAGGQSYEQYF.

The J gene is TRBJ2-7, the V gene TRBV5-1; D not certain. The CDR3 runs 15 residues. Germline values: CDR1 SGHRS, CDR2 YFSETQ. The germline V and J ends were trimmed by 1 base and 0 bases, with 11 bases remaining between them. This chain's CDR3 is CASSLSSSSSYEQYF. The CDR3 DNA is TGCGCCAGCAGCTTGAGTTCCTCCAGCTCCTACGAGCAGTACTTC.

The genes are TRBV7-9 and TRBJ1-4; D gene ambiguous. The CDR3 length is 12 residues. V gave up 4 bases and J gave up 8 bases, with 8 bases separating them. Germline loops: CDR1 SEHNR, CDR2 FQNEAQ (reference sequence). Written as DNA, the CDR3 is TGTGCCAGCAGCTCCGACGGGGAAAAACTGTTTTTT. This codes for CASSSDGEKLFF.

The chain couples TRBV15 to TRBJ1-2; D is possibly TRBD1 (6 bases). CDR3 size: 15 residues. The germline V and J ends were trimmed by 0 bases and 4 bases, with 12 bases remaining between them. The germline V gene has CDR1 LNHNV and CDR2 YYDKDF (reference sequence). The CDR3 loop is CATSRDPSGAYGYTF. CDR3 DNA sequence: TGTGCCACCAGCAGAGATCCGTCAGGGGCCTATGGCTACACCTTC.

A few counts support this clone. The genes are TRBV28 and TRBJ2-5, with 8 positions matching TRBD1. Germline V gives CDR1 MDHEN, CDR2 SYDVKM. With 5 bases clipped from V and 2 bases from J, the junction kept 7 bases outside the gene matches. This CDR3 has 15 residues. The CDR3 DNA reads TGTGCCAGCAGTCAAAGACAGGGGTGGCAAGAGACCCAGTACTTC. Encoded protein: CASSQRQGWQETQYF.

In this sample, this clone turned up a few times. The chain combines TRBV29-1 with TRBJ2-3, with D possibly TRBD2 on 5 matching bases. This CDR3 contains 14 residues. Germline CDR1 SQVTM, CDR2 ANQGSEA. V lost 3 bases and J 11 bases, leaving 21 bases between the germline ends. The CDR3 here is CSVDGGATFRGQYF. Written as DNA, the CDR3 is TGCAGCGTTGACGGAGGTGCCACCTTTCGAGGGCAGTATTTT.

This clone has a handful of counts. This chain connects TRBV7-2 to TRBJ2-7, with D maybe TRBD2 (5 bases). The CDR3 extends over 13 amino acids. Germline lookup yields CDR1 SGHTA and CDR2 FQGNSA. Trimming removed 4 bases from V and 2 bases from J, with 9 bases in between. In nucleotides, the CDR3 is TGTGCCAGCAGCTCCCCGGGGACCTACGAGCAGTACTTC. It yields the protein CASSSPGTYEQYF. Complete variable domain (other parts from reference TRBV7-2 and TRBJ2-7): GAGVSQSPSNKVTEKGKDVELRCDPISGHTALYWYRQSLGQGLEFLIYFQGNSAPDKSGLPSDRFSAERTGGSVSTLTIQRTQQEDSAVYLCASSSPGTYEQYFGPGTRLTVT.

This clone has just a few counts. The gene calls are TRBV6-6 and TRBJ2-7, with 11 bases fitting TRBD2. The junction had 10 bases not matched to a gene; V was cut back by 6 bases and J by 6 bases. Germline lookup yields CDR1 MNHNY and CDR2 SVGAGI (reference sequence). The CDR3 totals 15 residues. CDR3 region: CASSQGLAEVSEQYF. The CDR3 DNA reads TGTGCCAGCAGCCAGGGACTAGCGGAGGTATCCGAGCAGTACTTC.